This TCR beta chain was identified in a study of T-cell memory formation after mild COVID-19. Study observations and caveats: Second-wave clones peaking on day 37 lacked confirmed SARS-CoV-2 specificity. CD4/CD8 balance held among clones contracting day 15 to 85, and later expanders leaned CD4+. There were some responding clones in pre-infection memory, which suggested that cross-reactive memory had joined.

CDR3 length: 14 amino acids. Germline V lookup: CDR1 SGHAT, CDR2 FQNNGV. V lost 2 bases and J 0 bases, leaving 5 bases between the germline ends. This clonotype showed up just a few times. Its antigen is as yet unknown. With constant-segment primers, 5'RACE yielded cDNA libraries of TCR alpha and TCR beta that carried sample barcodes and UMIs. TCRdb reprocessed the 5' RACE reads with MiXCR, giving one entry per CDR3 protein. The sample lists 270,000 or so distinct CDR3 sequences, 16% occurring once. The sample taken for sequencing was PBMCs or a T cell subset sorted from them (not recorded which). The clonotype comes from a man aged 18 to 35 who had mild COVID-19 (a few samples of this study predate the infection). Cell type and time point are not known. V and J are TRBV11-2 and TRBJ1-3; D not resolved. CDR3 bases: TGTGCCAGCAGCTTAATGGGCTCTGGAAACACCATATATTTT. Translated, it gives CASSLMGSGNTIYF.